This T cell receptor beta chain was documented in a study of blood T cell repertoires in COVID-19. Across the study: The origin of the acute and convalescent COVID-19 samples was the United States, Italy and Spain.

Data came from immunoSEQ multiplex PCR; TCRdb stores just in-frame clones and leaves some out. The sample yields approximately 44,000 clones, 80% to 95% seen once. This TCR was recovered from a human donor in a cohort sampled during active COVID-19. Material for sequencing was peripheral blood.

Here the CDR3 DNA reads TGTGCCATCAGTTCAGCGGGGGGAATAGCCAAAAACATTCAGTACTTC. It codes for CAISSAGGIAKNIQYF. The chain joins TRBV10-3 to TRBJ2-4; TRBD2 agrees at 9 bases. The CDR3 covers 16 residues. Trimming cost V 5 bases and J 0 bases; bases outside gene matches: 5. Germline CDR1 ENHRY, CDR2 SYGVKD.